In this sample, the clone carrying this T cell receptor (beta chain) turned up once. The antigen remains unidentified. The sample belongs to a study of OX40 agonist ivuxolimab in advanced cancers. Study information: The patients received ivuxolimab by intravenous route every 2 weeks at 0.01 to 10 mg/kg. Antecedent anti-PD-1, anti-PD-L1 or anti-CTLA-4 therapy was permissible, with roughly 36% having received some. Whole-study findings and limits: Low levels of normalized T-cell clonal expansion also appeared in some nonresponders. In CD8+ T cells, expanded clones were on average more numerous than in CD4+.

Using immunoSEQ multiplex PCR, the repertoire was profiled, and TCRdb retains in-frame clones only, with some absent. The profile shows 50,000 to 65,000 clones, 82% of them singletons. CDR1 is MDHEN, CDR2 SYDVKM, per germline. With 7 bases removed from V and 0 bases from J, the gap between germline ends came to 19 bases. The length of the CDR3 is 17 residues. This clonotype originated in an adult with an advanced solid tumor such as melanoma, head and neck, liver or kidney cancer. The J gene is TRBJ2-4, the V gene TRBV28, with a weak D call TRBD1 (5 bases). This material consisted of CD4+ or CD8+ T cells sorted from blood, taken in a trial of the OX40 agonist ivuxolimab. Here the CDR3 DNA reads TGTGCCAGCACCAAAACCCAGGGCAGCCTAGCCAAAAACATTCAGTACTTC. It translates to CASTKTQGSLAKNIQYF.